The T cell receptor (beta chain) under discussion was sequenced for a study of graft-versus-host responses after intestinal transplantation. In the study overall: Isolated intestinal, liver-intestinal, or multivisceral transplants were what recipients had. The recipients all started with anti-thymocyte globulin induction and then took tacrolimus and steroids for three to four years.

The CDR3 spans 16 residues. The germline V gene has CDR1 MDHEN and CDR2 SYDVKM. Trimming took off 1 base at V and 0 bases at J, with 10 bases between the two ends. Study-wide findings and caveats: Where graft-donor T cell macrochimerism was present, patients had high graft-versus-host to host-versus-graft clonal ratios in allografts. Recipient-marrow GvH clones were detected, some having first appeared in ileum or blood.

Profiled with immunoSEQ multiplex PCR; TCRdb holds only in-frame clones, not every one. The profile shows about 100,000 clones, about 90% of them singletons. Of note for this clone: The target antigen is unknown.

The sequence derives from a human donor who was the organ donor for an intestinal transplant. Sequencing was performed on unstimulated CD4+ T cells sorted from spleen or lymph node cells, taken before transplant. The J gene is TRBJ1-5, the V gene TRBV28; maybe TRBD1 (5 bases). The CDR3 DNA reads TGTGCCAGCAGTTTATATGGGACCGATAGCAATCAGCCCCAGCATTTT. Translation: CASSLYGTDSNQPQHF.